Listed below are T cell receptor beta chains from one sample, sequenced in a study of blood T cell repertoires in COVID-19. Libraries were prepared by immunoSEQ multiplex PCR; TCRdb keeps only in-frame clonotypes and omits some of them. The sample yields 150,000 to 200,000 clones, roughly 85% seen once. The material sequenced was peripheral blood. All receptors come from a woman aged 30 to 39 with acute or convalescent COVID-19. Each CDR3 is given with its conserved first and last residue. The D gene is left open where the match is weak. Clone size appears in some rows only: once, few, many, or a class for an expanded clone.

16 | . | TRBJ2-7 | TRBV5-4 | TRBD1 | CASSLGDRGYSYEQYF | TGTGCCAGCAGCTTAGGGGACAGGGGATACTCCTACGAGCAGTACTTC
13 | few | TRBJ2-7 | TRBV12-3/TRBV12-4 | TRBD2 | CASSLGTSGEQYF | TGTGCCAGCAGTCTTGGGACTAGCGGCGAGCAGTACTTC
16 | . | TRBJ2-1 | TRBV28 | TRBD2 | CASSLRGGRAGDEQFF | TGTGCCAGCAGTTTACGAGGCGGGAGGGCCGGGGATGAGCAGTTCTTC
17 | . | TRBJ2-1 | TRBV28 | . | CASSLPRQALSYNEQFF | TGTGCCAGCAGTTTACCCCGACAGGCCCTCTCCTACAATGAGCAGTTCTTC
17 | . | TRBJ1-5 | TRBV21-1 | . | CASSRGLWTVCNQPQHF | TGTGCCAGCAGCAGGGGGCTATGGACAGTCTGCAATCAGCCCCAGCATTTT
16 | . | TRBJ2-5 | TRBV28 | . | CASSLSQGFSQETQYF | TGTGCCAGCAGTTTATCCCAGGGGTTCTCTCAAGAGACCCAGTACTTC
17 | . | TRBJ2-7 | TRBV6-2/TRBV6-3 | TRBD2 | CASTPGPGGPKSYEQYF | TGTGCCAGCACCCCAGGGCCGGGGGGTCCAAAATCCTACGAGCAGTACTTC
16 | . | TRBJ2-1 | TRBV5-1 | TRBD2 | CASSLTLGLGGNEQFF | TGCGCCAGCAGCTTGACCCTGGGACTAGGTGGTAATGAGCAGTTCTTC
14 | . | TRBJ2-7 | TRBV30 | TRBD1 | CAWRLQGGAYEQYF | TGTGCCTGGAGATTACAGGGGGGTGCCTACGAGCAGTACTTC
13 | . | TRBJ2-7 | TRBV4-3 | . | CASSHLTGDEQYF | TGCGCCAGCAGCCATCTCACGGGGGACGAGCAGTACTTC
14 | . | TRBJ2-7 | TRBV27 | TRBD1 | CASATGQGKDEQYF | TGTGCCAGCGCCACGGGACAGGGGAAGGACGAGCAGTACTTC
16 | . | TRBJ2-7 | TRBV5-1 | TRBD2 | CASSTTSGRHPYEQYF | TGCGCCAGCAGCACCACTAGCGGGAGGCACCCCTACGAGCAGTACTTC
13 | once | TRBJ2-1 | TRBV4-2 | . | CASSQGTLNEQFF | TGTGCCAGCAGCCAGGGGACTCTCAATGAGCAGTTCTTC
15 | . | TRBJ2-2 | TRBV5-4 | . | CASSLDAGYTGELFF | TGTGCCAGCAGCTTGGATGCGGGGTACACCGGGGAGCTGTTTTTT
16 | . | TRBJ2-3 | TRBV5-6 | . | CASSGALARGTDTQYF | TGTGCCAGCAGCGGGGCCCTAGCGCGAGGCACAGATACGCAGTATTTT
14 | . | TRBJ2-2 | TRBV28 | . | CASGGGSGSGELFF | TGTGCCAGTGGGGGCGGGAGTGGGTCCGGGGAGCTGTTTTTT
15 | . | TRBJ1-2 | TRBV27 | . | CASSLYKDSLYGYTF | TGTGCCAGCAGTTTGTACAAGGACAGCCTCTATGGCTACACCTTC
17 | few | TRBJ1-5 | TRBV19 | . | CASRLLGGKISNQPQHF | TGTGCCAGTAGACTTCTGGGGGGGAAGATTAGCAATCAGCCCCAGCATTTT
14 | . | TRBJ1-2 | TRBV7-9 | . | CASSFPELQEGYTF | TGTGCCAGCAGCTTTCCAGAATTGCAGGAAGGCTACACCTTC
15 | few | TRBJ2-1 | TRBV5-1 | . | CASSLEGASYNEQFF | TGCGCCAGCAGCTTGGAAGGGGCCTCCTACAATGAGCAGTTCTTC
17 | few | TRBJ1-2 | TRBV7-9 | TRBD1 | CASTNRDRGLSSYGYTF | TGTGCCAGCACGAACCGGGACAGGGGGCTTTCTAGCTATGGCTACACCTTC
14 | . | TRBJ1-2 | TRBV28 | . | CASVGGARNYGYTF | TGTGCCAGTGTGGGGGGGGCGAGAAACTATGGCTACACCTTC
12 | few | TRBJ1-5 | TRBV10-2 | . | CASTHSNQPQHF | TGCGCCAGCACCCACAGTAATCAGCCCCAGCATTTT
14 | . | TRBJ1-1 | TRBV9 | TRBD1 | CASSPGGTTTEAFF | TGTGCCAGCAGCCCAGGGGGGACCACCACTGAAGCTTTCTTT
14 | few | TRBJ1-6 | TRBV6-5 | . | CASTPLRGNSPLHF | TGTGCCAGCACCCCGCTCAGGGGAAATTCACCCCTCCACTTT
14 | . | TRBJ2-4 | TRBV7-9 | TRBD2 | CASSSRTSGAIQYF | TGTGCCAGCAGCTCACGGACTAGCGGGGCCATTCAGTACTTC
13 | . | TRBJ2-1 | TRBV11-3 | . | CASSLFEGYEQFF | TGTGCCAGCAGCTTATTTGAGGGATACGAGCAGTTCTTC
17 | . | TRBJ2-1 | TRBV5-1 | TRBD2 | CASSLMLAESSYNEQFF | TGCGCCAGCAGCTTGATGCTAGCGGAAAGCTCCTACAATGAGCAGTTCTTC
15 | once | TRBJ2-5 | TRBV5-1 | . | CASSPPGQKQETQYF | TGCGCCAGCAGCCCCCCGGGACAAAAGCAAGAGACCCAGTACTTC
12 | . | TRBJ2-7 | TRBV14 | . | CASSHQTYEQYF | TGTGCCAGCAGCCATCAAACCTACGAGCAGTACTTC
14 | . | TRBJ1-5 | TRBV28 | . | CASSSRGIRQPQHF | TGTGCCAGCAGTTCAAGAGGGATACGACAGCCCCAGCATTTT